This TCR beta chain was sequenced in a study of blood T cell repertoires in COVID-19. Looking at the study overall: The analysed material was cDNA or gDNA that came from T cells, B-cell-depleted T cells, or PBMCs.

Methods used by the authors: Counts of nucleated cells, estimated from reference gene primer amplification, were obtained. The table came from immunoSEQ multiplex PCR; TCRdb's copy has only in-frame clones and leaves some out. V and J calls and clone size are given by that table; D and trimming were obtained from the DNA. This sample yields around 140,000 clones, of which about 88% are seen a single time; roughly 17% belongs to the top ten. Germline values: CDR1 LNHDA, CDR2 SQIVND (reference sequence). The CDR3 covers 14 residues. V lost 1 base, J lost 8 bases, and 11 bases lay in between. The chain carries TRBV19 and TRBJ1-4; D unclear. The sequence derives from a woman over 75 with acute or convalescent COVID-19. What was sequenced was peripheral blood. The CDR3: CASSIGGKGEKLFF. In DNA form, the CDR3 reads TGTGCCAGTAGTATAGGCGGGAAAGGGGAAAAACTGTTTTTT.